The clone carrying this TCR beta chain has only a few counts. Its antigen is unidentified. Losses at the gene ends were 4 bases for V and 0 bases for J; bases not matched to a gene: 4. The V gene's germline CDR1 is SGHRS and CDR2 YFSETQ. CDR3 length: 17 amino acids. Attachment of unique molecular identifiers was made to individual cDNA molecules. TCRdb analysed the 5' RACE reads with MiXCR anew, one entry per CDR3 protein. The sample holds under 70,000 distinct CDR3 sequences; about 15% are singletons and the top ten take 9% to 10%. The data are from a study of early T cells in non-severe SARS-CoV-2 infection. Study as a whole: The authors sequenced bulk RNA from unsorted whole blood, leaving chains unpaired. General study findings and limits: VDJdb matches were skewed toward anti-spike CD8 T cell responses.

The input for sequencing was whole blood, taken at baseline. The chain uses TRBV5-1 and TRBJ2-1; the match to TRBD2 covers 13 bases. This receptor was identified in an adult who was a healthcare worker with PCR-confirmed SARS-CoV-2 infection or an uninfected control (not recorded which). The CDR3 bases are TGCGCCAGCAGCCCCGGGACTAGCGGGGCCTCCTACAATGAGCAGTTCTTC. This codes for CASSPGTSGASYNEQFF.